This TCR beta chain derives from a study of blood T cells in healthy people across ages (dated by TCRdb to about 2015). At the level of the whole study: In model experiments, template switching captured about one uniquely barcoded TCR beta cDNA molecule for every two T cells. To track age-related changes in TCR beta repertoire diversity, the study relied on deep sequencing normalized with unique cDNA molecular identifiers. Four age groups were formed from the donors: young (average approximately 16 years), middle-aged (roughly 38), aged (62) and long-lived (about 75). For two donors (one aged 18 to 30 and one aged 80 or older), the study analyzed two additional independent replicas of 1 million unique cDNA reads from the same blood draw.

Reading the germline V gene gives CDR1 SGHVS and CDR2 FQNEAQ. There are 13 amino acids in the CDR3, from cysteine to phenylalanine inclusive. The read is trimmed to its CDR3 DNA, 39 bases read in frame from base 1. A distance of 17 bases separates the germline ends of V and J, which lose 4 bases and 11 bases respectively. Overall results and qualifications from the work: There was a strong correlation between observed TCR beta diversity and the percentage of naive T cells measured by flow cytometry. Bulk unsorted PBMC profiling prevented conclusive comparison of naive and antigen-experienced compartments. Observed TCR beta diversity per million T cells fell roughly linearly with age, and a significant reduction was already apparent by age roughly 40. Estimates of total diversity based on one million sequenced T cells were considered lower bounds and underestimates. Compared with the aged group, the long-lived group had more naive CD4+ T cells, fewer expanded clones and increased TCR diversity, a pattern suggesting age selection. Because donor CMV infection status was unknown, age-related changes in expanded clonotypes were potentially confounded.

The donors were 40 or so Caucasian individuals from Russia, aged roughly 6 to 90 years, who were systemically healthy. Roughly 10 milliliters of peripheral blood were collected from each donor into EDTA-treated Vacutainer tubes. Ficoll-Paque density-gradient centrifugation was used to isolate PBMCs, with at least 7 million per sample. Trizol reagent was used to extract total RNA from the PBMCs, yielding at least 6 micrograms per sample. Naive CD45RAhigh/CD27high T cell percentages were measured by flow cytometry on a PBMC aliquot from every donor. Libraries were made using 5' RACE. For sequencing, an Illumina HiSeq 2500 was employed. A second PCR of roughly 7 to 11 cycles was performed with a sample-barcoded 5' primer and a J-beta primer mix. A template-switch 5' adaptor carrying 12 random nucleotides introduced a unique molecular identifier onto each TCR beta cDNA molecule. Each sample yielded at least 3 million CDR3-containing paired-end reads. First-strand cDNA synthesis was performed from all RNA using the Mint cDNA synthesis kit, with priming by a TRBC-specific oligonucleotide. After uracil-DNA glycosylase treatment, a first 18-cycle PCR used universal primers M1SS and BC2_uni_R on all cDNA. From the authors' description of their analysis: For normalization, 1 million high-quality reads were randomly selected from each sample, with every read carrying a distinct molecular identifier. Instead of being binned into consensus sequences, reads that shared molecular identifiers were thrown out. MiTCR, with a Q25 quality threshold and the strictest error-elimination algorithm, was used for CDR3 identification, clonotype clustering and error correction. A nonparametric unseen species model with Euler transformation was used to estimate a lower bound on total TCR beta diversity. TCRdb reanalyzed the raw reads on its own, using fastp at Q25 for trimming and MiXCR for clone calling, and kept in-frame beta chains. For every CDR3 protein sequence, its rows merge into one entry that carries the most common genes and DNA. The V and J calls, along with clone size, are taken from TCRdb and not from the paper's own processing. The sample table shows about 720,000 distinct CDR3 sequences, and 25% are seen once. The ten biggest clones cover roughly 3.5% of the sample.

This clonotype was detected only a few times. There is no known antigen for this receptor. No per-base quality is available; no much larger clone lies one base away. These data are also associated with another study on T cells of mothers and their children. The second paper further reports: Nine systemically healthy Caucasian individuals, comprising three mothers and their six children, were included as donors. cDNA synthesis consumed the entire amount of extracted RNA, loaded at approximately 1.5 ug RNA in each 15 ul reaction. In the second PCR, the M1S primer added sample barcodes and 2-4 random nucleotides. Each mother yielded over 10 million TCR beta CDR3 reads and each child about 3 million reads. TCR recombination output is similarly shaped by thymic selection in related and unrelated pairs, with a minor effect exerted by inherited differences. Normalized repertoire overlap in related mother-child pairs was always slightly higher than in unrelated mother-child pairs, but the difference was never significant. Persistent microchimeric T cell clones were not detected, at a sensitivity of around 99 clones per million clonotypes. Deep NGS was used in the study to compare the TCR beta repertoires of mothers and children and to look for features that separate related mother-child pairs from unrelated individuals. Mothers averaged roughly 36 +/- 4 years of age and children averaged about 10 +/- 4 years. After adapters were ligated using NEBNext reagents, the libraries underwent 100+100 nt paired-end sequencing on an Illumina HiSeq 2000. To prevent cross-contamination, the mother and child libraries were prepared one month apart and sequenced in separate runs. Each donor had between roughly 450,000 and 2,300,000 distinct TCR beta clonotypes identified. Naive TCR beta clonotypes were estimated from low-frequency clonotypes matched to each donor's FACS-determined naive share, without sorting.

The origin of this receptor is a boy younger than 18 in good health. The rearrangement combines TRBV7-8 with TRBJ1-1; 5 matching bases give a weak D call of TRBD1. Sequencing was done on a sample of blood. The CDR3 region: CASSSVSGGAAFF. The DNA sequence reads TGTGCCAGCAGCTCGGTGTCAGGAGGGGCGGCTTTCTTT.